A selection of T cell receptor beta chains follows, all from one sample in a study of OX40 agonist ivuxolimab in advanced cancers. Generated by immunoSEQ multiplex PCR, the TCRdb table keeps only in-frame clones and is missing some. The sample records some 28,000 clones, 90% being singletons. The starting material was CD4+ or CD8+ T cells sorted from blood, obtained in a trial of the OX40 agonist ivuxolimab. Receptors were obtained from an adult with an advanced solid tumor such as melanoma, head and neck, liver or kidney cancer. CDR3s include the opening cysteine and the closing phenylalanine or tryptophan.

cdr3_aa: CASNLRPGRYEQYF
v_call: TRBV6-5

cdr3_aa: CASSLGLTSPWGYEQYF
v_call: TRBV13

cdr3_aa: CASSPGPRLARGTGELFF
v_call: TRBV7-2

cdr3_aa: CSVEDPAGDNYGYTF
v_call: TRBV29-1

cdr3_aa: CASSESIWGVGETQYF
v_call: TRBV11-3

cdr3_aa: CASSSELYNEQFF
v_call: TRBV13

cdr3_aa: CASSKDPTNYGYTF
v_call: TRBV2

cdr3_aa: CSVDGGLKAGVSYNEQFF
v_call: TRBV29-1

cdr3_aa: CASSSTRRTSVYNEQFF
v_call: TRBV28

cdr3_aa: CASSLSDSVGDTQYF
v_call: TRBV27

cdr3_aa: CASSLVQGASDTQYF
v_call: TRBV5-1

cdr3_aa: CASSLGASQRLEQFF
v_call: TRBV7-6

cdr3_aa: CASSLNQGAALTGELFF
v_call: TRBV5-5

cdr3_aa: CASSADNEKLFF
v_call: TRBV6-1

cdr3_aa: CASSGRAGNNEQFF
v_call: TRBV7-3

cdr3_aa: CASSPGTSGNNEQFF
v_call: TRBV19

cdr3_aa: CSARGLGEFF
v_call: TRBV20-1

cdr3_aa: CASSIGLAAYEQYF
v_call: TRBV19

cdr3_aa: CSVEKATSGSYEQYF
v_call: TRBV29-1

cdr3_aa: CASSLSSWGSGRPNEQFF
v_call: TRBV27

cdr3_aa: CASSESTGGDNEQFF
v_call: TRBV10-1

cdr3_aa: CSVAWDSRYEQYF
v_call: TRBV29-1

cdr3_aa: CASSLSAGSYGYTF
v_call: TRBV27

cdr3_aa: CASSVANANTEAFF
v_call: TRBV9

cdr3_aa: CASSIDPTGDNYGYTF
v_call: TRBV19

cdr3_aa: CASSGWTAQETQYF
v_call: TRBV5-4

cdr3_aa: CASSLGLGAYEQYF
v_call: TRBV11-2